The present T cell receptor (beta chain) was sequenced within a study of long-term antiretroviral therapy in people with HIV. V lost 9 bases and J lost 1, with 13 bases in between. Germline V gene sequence: CDR1 LNHNV, CDR2 YYDKDF (reference sequence). The CDR3 is 13 residues long. At the survey level, the v3.0 immunoSEQ assay was run. Assay: immunoSEQ multiplex PCR; the TCRdb copy retains only in-frame clones and omits some. The data contain about 17,000 clones, 76% of them seen just once; the ten biggest clones take up 15%. This TCR was recovered from a woman between 45 and 60 years old with HIV. The chain employs TRBV15 and TRBJ2-7; D may be TRBD2 (5 bases). Sequenced material: unsorted PBMCs, taken about 2.6 years before starting antiretroviral therapy. This CDR3 is CATRGIGSYEQYV. CDR3 nucleotide sequence: TGTGCCACTCGGGGTATTGGGTCCTACGAGCAGTACGTC.